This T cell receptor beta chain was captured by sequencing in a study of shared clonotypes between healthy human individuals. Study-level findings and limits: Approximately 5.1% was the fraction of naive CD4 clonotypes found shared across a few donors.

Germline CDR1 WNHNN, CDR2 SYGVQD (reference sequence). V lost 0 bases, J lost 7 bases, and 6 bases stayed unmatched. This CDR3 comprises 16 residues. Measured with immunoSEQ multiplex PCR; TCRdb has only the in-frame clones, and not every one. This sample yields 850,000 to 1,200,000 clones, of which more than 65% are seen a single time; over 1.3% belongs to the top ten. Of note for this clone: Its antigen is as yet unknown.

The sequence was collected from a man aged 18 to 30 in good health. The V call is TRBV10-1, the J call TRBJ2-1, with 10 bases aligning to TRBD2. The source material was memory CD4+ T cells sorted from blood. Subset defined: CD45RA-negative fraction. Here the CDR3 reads CASSESRLAGENEQFF. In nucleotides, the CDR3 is TGCGCCAGCAGTGAGTCCAGGCTAGCGGGAGAGAATGAGCAGTTCTTC.